Many counts were recorded for the clone carrying this T cell receptor (beta chain). Its antigen is still unknown. These data are taken from a study of T-cell reconstitution after alpha-beta-depleted transplantation in children. Unique molecular identifiers tagged the TCRbeta library. Via MiXCR, TCRdb re-called the PCR reads, giving one row per CDR3 protein. The data contain 130,000 to 150,000 distinct CDR3 sequences, about 8.8% of them singletons. Trimming removed 5 bases at V and 2 bases at J, with 20 bases between. Germline assignment: CDR1 DFQATT and CDR2 SNEGSKA (reference sequence). This CDR3 has 16 residues. Notes on the study in general: For some patients, TCRbeta diversity was high at day 60 because of recipient T cells and thymic progenitors that survived. Counts and diversity of T cells one year after transplant came mostly from newly produced T cells. The origin of alpha-beta T cells about two months after transplant was reportedly several hundred expanded graft clones.

The source of this sequence is a female patient aged 2 to 10 who had a stem cell transplant for congenital amegakaryocytic thrombocytopenia, so the T cells may come from the graft donor. Here the sequenced sample was PBMCs, mostly from graft donor cells, taken 180 days after TCRalphabeta/CD19-depleted stem cell transplant. The rearrangement links TRBV20-1 to TRBJ2-3, with D perhaps assigned TRBD1 or TRBD2 (6 bases each). The CDR3 loop is CSAPTYRDFLTDTQYF. For the CDR3, the DNA is TGCAGTGCTCCAACATACAGGGACTTCCTCACAGATACGCAGTATTTT.